The present entry profiles one TCR beta chain with its context. Its cognate antigen is unknown. These data come from a study of T cells expressing NK-cell markers. In the study overall: All TCR beta repertoires analysed originated from sorted CD3+CD56+NKG2C+, CD3+CD56+NKG2C- and CD3+CD56-NKG2C+ T cells. Among eight sequenced donors, seven carried HCMV seropositivity while one was seronegative. Study results and caveats: Dominant NKG2C+ clonotype frequencies of about 1.0-7.5% of CD8+ T cells were measured in six or seven donors. Several donors likewise had their CD3+CD56-NKG2C+ fraction led by these clonotypes.

From its re-call of the 5' RACE reads, TCRdb lists each CDR3 protein once, without DNA. The sample totals 550,000 or so distinct CDR3 sequences. The CDR3 consists of 16 residues. Germline loops: CDR1 SGHRS, CDR2 YFSETQ. Sequencing was performed on blood T cells: a sorted CD56 or NKG2C T cell subset, CD4+ or CD8+ T cells, or bulk PBMC T cells (not recorded which). The rearrangement links TRBV5-1 to TRBJ2-4; TCRdb selects TRBD1, and the lack of DNA leaves this call unchecked. The sequence was collected from a man aged 18 to 30 in good health. CDR3 region: CASSLQPGQQGNIQYF.